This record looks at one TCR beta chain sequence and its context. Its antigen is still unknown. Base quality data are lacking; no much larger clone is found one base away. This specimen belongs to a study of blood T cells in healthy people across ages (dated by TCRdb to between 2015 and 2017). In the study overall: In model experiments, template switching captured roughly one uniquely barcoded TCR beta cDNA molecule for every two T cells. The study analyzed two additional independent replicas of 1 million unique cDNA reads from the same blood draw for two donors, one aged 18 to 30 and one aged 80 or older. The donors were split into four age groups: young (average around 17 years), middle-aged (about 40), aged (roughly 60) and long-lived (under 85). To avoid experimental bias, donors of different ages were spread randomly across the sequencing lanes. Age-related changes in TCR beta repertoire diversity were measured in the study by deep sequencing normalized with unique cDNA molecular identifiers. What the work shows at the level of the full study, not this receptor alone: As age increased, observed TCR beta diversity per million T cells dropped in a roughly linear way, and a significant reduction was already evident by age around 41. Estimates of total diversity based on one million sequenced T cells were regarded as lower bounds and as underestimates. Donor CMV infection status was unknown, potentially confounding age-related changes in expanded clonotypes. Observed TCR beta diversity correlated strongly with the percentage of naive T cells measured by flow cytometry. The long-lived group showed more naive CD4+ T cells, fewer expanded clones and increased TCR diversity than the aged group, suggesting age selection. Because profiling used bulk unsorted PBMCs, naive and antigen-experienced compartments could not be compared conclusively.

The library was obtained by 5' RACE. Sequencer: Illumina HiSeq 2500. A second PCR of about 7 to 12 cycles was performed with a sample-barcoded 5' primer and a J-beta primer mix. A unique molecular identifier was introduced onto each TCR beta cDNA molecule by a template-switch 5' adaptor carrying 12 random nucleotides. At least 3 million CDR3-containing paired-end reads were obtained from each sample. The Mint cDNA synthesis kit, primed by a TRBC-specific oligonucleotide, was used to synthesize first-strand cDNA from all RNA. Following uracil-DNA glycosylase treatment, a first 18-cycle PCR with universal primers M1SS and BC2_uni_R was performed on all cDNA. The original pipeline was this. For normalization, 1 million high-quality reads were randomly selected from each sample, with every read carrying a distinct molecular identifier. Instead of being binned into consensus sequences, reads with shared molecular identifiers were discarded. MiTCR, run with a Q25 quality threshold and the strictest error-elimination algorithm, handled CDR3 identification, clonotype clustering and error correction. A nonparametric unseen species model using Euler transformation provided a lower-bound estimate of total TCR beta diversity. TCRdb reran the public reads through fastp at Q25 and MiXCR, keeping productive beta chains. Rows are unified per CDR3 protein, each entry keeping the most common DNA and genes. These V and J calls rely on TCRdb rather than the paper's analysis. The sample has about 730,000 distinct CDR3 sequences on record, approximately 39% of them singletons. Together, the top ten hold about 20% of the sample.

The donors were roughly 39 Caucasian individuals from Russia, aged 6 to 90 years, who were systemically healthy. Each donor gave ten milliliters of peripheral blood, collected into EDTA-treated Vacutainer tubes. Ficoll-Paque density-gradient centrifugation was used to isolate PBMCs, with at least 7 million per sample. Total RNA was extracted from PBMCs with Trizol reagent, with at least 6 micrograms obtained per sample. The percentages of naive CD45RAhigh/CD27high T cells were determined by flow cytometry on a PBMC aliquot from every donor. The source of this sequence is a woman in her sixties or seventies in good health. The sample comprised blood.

CDR3 protein: CASSLSGEGHEKLFF. The nucleotides are TGCGCCAGCAGCTTGTCGGGAGAAGGGCATGAAAAACTGTTTTTT. This chain is built from TRBV5-1 and TRBJ1-4, with the D gene call left open. V and J are truncated by 1 base and 6 bases respectively, leaving an intervening sequence of 13 bases. CDR3 length: 15 amino acids, cysteine to phenylalanine. Only the CDR3 DNA stays, 45 bases, in frame from base 1. The germline V gene encodes CDR1 SGHRS and CDR2 YFSETQ.